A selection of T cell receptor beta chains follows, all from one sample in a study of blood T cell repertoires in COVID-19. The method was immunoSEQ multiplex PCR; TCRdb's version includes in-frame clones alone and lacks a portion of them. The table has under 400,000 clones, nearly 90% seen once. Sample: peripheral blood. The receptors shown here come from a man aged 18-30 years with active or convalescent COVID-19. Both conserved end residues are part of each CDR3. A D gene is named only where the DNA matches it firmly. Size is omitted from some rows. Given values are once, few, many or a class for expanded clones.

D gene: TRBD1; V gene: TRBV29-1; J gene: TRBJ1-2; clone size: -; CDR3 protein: CSVGTGVPYGYTF; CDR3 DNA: TGCAGCGTAGGGACAGGGGTTCCCTATGGCTACACCTTC
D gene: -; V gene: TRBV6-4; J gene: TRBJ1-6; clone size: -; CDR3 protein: CASSDSGAAPLYNSPLHF; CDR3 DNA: TGTGCCAGCAGTGACTCAGGGGCAGCGCCCCTCTATAATTCACCCCTCCACTTT
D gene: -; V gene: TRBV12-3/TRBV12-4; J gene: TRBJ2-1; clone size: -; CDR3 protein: CASSTTNEQFF; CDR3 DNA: TGTGCCAGCAGCACGACTAATGAGCAGTTCTTC
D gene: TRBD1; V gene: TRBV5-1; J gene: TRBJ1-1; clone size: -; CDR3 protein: CASSFGTGEGTEAFF; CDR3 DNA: TGCGCCAGCAGCTTCGGGACAGGGGAAGGAACTGAAGCTTTCTTT
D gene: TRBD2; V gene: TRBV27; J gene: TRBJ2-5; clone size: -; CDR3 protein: CASSLSGRSGGPRQETQYF; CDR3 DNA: TGTGCCAGCAGTTTATCGGGGAGAAGCGGGGGGCCGAGGCAAGAGACCCAGTACTTC
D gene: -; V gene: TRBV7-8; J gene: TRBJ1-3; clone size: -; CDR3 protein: CATLRPGRNTIYF; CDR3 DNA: TGTGCCACCCTACGCCCCGGTAGAAACACCATATATTTT
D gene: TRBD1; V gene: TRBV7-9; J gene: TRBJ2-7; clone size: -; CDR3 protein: CASSRATGWGSYEQYF; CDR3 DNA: TGTGCCAGCAGCCGGGCGACAGGGTGGGGCTCCTACGAGCAGTACTTC
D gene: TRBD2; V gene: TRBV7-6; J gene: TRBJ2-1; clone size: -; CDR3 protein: CASRFGLAGGPDEQFF; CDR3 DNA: TGTGCCAGCAGATTCGGACTAGCGGGAGGGCCGGATGAGCAGTTCTTC
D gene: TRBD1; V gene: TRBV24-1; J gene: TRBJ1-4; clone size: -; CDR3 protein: CATSDPGQGGEKLFF; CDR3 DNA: TGTGCCACCAGTGATCCGGGACAGGGCGGGGAAAAACTGTTTTTT
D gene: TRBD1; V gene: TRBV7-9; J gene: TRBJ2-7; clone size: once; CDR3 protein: CASSQTGDEQYF; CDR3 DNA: TGTGCCAGCAGCCAAACAGGGGACGAGCAGTACTTC
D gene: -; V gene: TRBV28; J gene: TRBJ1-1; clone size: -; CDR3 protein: CASGGIPMSTEAFF; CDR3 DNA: TGTGCCAGCGGGGGCATCCCTATGAGCACTGAAGCTTTCTTT
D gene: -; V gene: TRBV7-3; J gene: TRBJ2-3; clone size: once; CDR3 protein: CASSPSEPRADTQYF; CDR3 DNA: TGTGCCAGCAGTCCCTCGGAGCCCCGAGCAGATACGCAGTATTTT
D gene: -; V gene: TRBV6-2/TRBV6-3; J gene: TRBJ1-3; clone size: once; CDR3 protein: CASSYGPNSGNTIYF; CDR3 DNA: TGTGCCAGCAGTTACGGGCCGAACTCTGGAAACACCATATATTTT
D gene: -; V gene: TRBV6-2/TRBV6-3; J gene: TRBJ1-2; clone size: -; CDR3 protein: CASSNGRSVEYYGYTF; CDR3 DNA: TGTGCCAGCAGCAACGGCAGGTCGGTTGAGTACTATGGCTACACCTTC
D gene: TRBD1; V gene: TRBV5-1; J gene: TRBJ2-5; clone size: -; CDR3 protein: CASSRTGQGQETQYF; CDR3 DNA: TGCGCCAGCAGCAGGACCGGACAGGGCCAAGAGACCCAGTACTTC
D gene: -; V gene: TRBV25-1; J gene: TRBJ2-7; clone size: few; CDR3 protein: CASSGATAPYEQYF; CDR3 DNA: TGTGCCAGCAGTGGCGCGACAGCACCATACGAGCAGTACTTC
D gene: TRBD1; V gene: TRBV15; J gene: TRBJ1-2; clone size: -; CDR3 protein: CATSRDRTGGFLRGYTF; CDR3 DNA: TGTGCCACCAGCAGAGATCGGACAGGGGGTTTTTTGCGAGGCTACACCTTC
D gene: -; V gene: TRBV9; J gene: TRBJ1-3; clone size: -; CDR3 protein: CASSVGGSGAGNTIYF; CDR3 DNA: TGTGCCAGCAGCGTAGGAGGGTCCGGTGCTGGAAACACCATATATTTT
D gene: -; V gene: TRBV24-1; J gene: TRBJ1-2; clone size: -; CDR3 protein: CATSDPRIQGNYGYTF; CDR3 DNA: TGTGCCACCAGTGATCCCCGCATCCAGGGGAACTATGGCTACACCTTC
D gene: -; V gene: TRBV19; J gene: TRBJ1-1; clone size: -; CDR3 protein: CASSAVGSYMNTEAFF; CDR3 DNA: TGTGCCAGTAGCGCGGTAGGATCCTACATGAACACTGAAGCTTTCTTT
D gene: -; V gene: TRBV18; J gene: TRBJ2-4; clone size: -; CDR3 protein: CASSPNGEAGNIQYF; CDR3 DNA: TGTGCCAGCTCACCGAACGGGGAGGCCGGAAACATTCAGTACTTC
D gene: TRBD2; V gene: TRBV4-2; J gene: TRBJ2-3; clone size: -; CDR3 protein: CASSRPRTSVTDTQYF; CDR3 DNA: TGTGCCAGCAGCCGCCCCCGGACTAGCGTCACAGATACGCAGTATTTT
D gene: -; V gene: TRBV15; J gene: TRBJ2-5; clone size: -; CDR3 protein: CATSRLAETQYF; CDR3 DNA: TGTGCCACCAGCAGATTAGCGGAGACCCAGTACTTC
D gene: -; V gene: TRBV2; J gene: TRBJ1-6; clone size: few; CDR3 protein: CASSPTEYNSPLHF; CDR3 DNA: TGTGCCAGCAGCCCCACAGAATATAATTCACCCCTCCACTTT
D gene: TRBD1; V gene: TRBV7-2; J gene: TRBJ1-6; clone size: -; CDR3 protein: CASSLSQTGNSPLHF; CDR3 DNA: TGTGCCAGCAGCTTAAGCCAGACAGGGAATTCACCCCTCCACTTT
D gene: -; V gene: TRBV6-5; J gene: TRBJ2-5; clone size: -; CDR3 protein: CASGQRQETQYF; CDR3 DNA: TGTGCCAGCGGCCAGCGGCAAGAGACCCAGTACTTC
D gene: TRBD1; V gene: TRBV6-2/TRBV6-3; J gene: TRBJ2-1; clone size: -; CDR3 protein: CASSQQGLSYNEQFF; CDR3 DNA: TGTGCCAGCAGTCAACAGGGGTTATCCTACAATGAGCAGTTCTTC
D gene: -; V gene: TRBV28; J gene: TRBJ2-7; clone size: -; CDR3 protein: CASSLRVSSYEQYF; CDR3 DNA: TGTGCCAGCAGTTTACGGGTGAGCTCCTACGAGCAGTACTTC
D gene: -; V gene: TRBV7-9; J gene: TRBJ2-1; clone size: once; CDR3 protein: CASSRRGTDSYNEQFF; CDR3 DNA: TGTGCCAGCAGCCGGAGGGGAACGGACTCCTACAATGAGCAGTTCTTC
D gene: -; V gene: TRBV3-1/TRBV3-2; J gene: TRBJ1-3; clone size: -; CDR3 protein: CASSPRGGFLGNTIYF; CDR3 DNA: TGTGCCAGCAGCCCTAGGGGGGGCTTCCTCGGAAACACCATATATTTT
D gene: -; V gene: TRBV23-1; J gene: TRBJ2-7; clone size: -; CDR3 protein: CASSHRGSDEQYF; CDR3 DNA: TGCGCCAGCAGTCATCGGGGATCGGACGAGCAGTACTTC
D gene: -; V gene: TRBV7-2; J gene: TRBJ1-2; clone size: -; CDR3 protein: CASSPSAQASNYGYTF; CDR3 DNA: TGTGCCAGCAGCCCATCGGCACAGGCCTCTAACTATGGCTACACCTTC
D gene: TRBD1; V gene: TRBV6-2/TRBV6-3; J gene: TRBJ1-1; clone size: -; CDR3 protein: CASSKTGGMNTEAFF; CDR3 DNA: TGTGCCAGCAGTAAGACAGGGGGTATGAACACTGAAGCTTTCTTT
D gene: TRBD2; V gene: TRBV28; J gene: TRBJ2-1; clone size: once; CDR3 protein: CASQRNLGLAGGNEQFF; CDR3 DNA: TGTGCCAGCCAGAGAAACCTAGGACTAGCGGGAGGCAATGAGCAGTTCTTC
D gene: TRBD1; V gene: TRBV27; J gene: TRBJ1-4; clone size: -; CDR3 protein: CASSYGDSREKLFF; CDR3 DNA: TGTGCCAGCAGTTACGGGGACAGCCGCGAAAAACTGTTTTTT
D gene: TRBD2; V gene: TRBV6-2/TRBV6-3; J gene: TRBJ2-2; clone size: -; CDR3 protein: CASTPPIPSGRISTGELFF; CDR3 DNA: TGTGCCAGCACCCCTCCCATCCCTAGCGGGAGGATTTCCACCGGGGAGCTGTTTTTT
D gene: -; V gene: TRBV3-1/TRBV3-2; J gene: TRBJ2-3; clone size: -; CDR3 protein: CASSGRADTQYF; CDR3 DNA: TGTGCCAGCAGCGGGAGAGCAGATACGCAGTATTTT
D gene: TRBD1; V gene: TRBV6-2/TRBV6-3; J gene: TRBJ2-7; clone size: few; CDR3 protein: CASSRPGQGDYEQYF; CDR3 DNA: TGTGCCAGCAGTCGTCCGGGACAGGGGGACTACGAGCAGTACTTC
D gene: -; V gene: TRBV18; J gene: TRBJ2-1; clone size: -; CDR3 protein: CASSPPGQRPTNTIDSLPQFF; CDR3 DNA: TGTGCCAGCTCACCACCGGGACAACGGCCAACCAATACCATAGACTCCTTACCGCAGTTCTTC
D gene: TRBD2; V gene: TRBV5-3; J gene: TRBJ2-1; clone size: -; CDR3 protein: CARSSSGRASYNEQFF; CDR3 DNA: TGTGCCAGAAGTTCTAGCGGGAGGGCCTCCTACAATGAGCAGTTCTTC
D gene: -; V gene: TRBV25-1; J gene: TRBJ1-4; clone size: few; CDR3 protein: CASALAWAANEKLFF; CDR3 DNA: TGTGCCAGCGCTCTGGCGTGGGCTGCTAATGAAAAACTGTTTTTT
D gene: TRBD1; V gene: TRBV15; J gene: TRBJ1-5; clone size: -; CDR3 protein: CATRRDRDSNQPQHF; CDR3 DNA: TGTGCCACCAGGCGGGACAGGGATAGCAATCAGCCCCAGCATTTT
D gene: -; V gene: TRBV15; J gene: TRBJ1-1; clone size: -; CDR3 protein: CATSLMRNTEAFF; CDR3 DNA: TGTGCCACCAGCTTGATGAGGAACACTGAAGCTTTCTTT
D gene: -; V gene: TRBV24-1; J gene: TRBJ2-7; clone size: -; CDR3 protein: CATSSPLGAGHEQYF; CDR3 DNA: TGTGCCACCAGTTCACCGTTAGGGGCTGGGCACGAGCAGTACTTC
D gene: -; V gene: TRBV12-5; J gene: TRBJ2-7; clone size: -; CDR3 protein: CASGPGVESRQYF; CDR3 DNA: TGTGCTAGTGGTCCGGGGGTCGAGAGTAGGCAGTACTTC
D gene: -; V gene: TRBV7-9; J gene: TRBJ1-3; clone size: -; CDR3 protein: CASSMDSSGNTIYF; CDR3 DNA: TGTGCCAGCAGCATGGACAGTTCCGGAAACACCATATATTTT
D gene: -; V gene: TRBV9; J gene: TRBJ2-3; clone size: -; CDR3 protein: CASSAMTDTQYF; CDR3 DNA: TGTGCCAGCAGCGCCATGACAGATACGCAGTATTTT
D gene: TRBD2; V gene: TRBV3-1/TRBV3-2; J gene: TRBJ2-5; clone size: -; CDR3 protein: CASSPKGLAGQETQYF; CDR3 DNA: TGTGCCAGCAGCCCTAAGGGACTAGCGGGGCAAGAGACCCAGTACTTC
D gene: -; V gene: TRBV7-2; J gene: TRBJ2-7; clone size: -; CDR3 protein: CASSFGGGYSYEQYF; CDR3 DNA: TGTGCCAGCAGCTTTGGGGGAGGTTACTCCTACGAGCAGTACTTC
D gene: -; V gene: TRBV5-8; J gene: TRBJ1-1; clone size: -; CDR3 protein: CASSLIRNTEAFF; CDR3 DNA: TGTGCCAGCAGCTTGATTAGAAACACTGAAGCTTTCTTT
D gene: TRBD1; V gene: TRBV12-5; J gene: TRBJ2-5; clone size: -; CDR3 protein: CASGSPDRAGTQYF; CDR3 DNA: TGTGCTAGTGGTTCGCCGGACAGGGCGGGGACCCAGTACTTC
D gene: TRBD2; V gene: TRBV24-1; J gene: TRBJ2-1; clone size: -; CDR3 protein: CATSALGAGGLYNEQFF; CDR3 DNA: TGTGCCACCAGTGCCTTGGGAGCGGGAGGGCTCTACAATGAGCAGTTCTTC
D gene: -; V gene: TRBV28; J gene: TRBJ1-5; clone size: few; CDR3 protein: CASSFPAGGNQPQHF; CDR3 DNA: TGTGCCAGCAGCTTTCCCGCCGGGGGCAATCAGCCCCAGCATTTT
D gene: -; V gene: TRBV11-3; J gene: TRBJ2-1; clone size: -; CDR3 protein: CASSYHESEQFF; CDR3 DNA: TGTGCCAGCAGCTACCACGAGAGTGAGCAGTTCTTC
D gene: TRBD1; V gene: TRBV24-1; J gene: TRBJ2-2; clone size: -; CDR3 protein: CATRKTGGGEELFF; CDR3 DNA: TGTGCCACCAGGAAGACAGGGGGAGGTGAAGAGCTGTTTTTT